The clone carrying this T cell receptor (beta chain) was counted many times. Its antigen remains unidentified. The data derive from a study of T-cell reconstitution after alpha-beta-depleted transplantation in children. General study results and limits: After transplant, at about two months, alpha-beta T cells were reportedly derived from several hundred expanded graft clones. The main origin of T-cell counts and diversity one year after transplant was newly produced T cells. The origin of high day-60 TCRbeta diversity in some patients lay in surviving recipient T cells and thymic progenitors.

Unique molecular identifiers were incorporated when the TCRbeta library was constructed. One entry per CDR3 protein, called by TCRdb with MiXCR from the PCR reads. The top ten hold just over 2% of the sample, which has approximately 490,000 distinct CDR3 sequences, over 9.5% seen once. The TCR originated in a child aged 2-9 years with inherited bone marrow failure, due to receive a stem cell transplant. The specimen comprised PBMCs, sampled before TCRalphabeta/CD19-depleted stem cell transplant.

The DNA of the CDR3 is TGCAGTGCCCTGGACAGGGTTCAGCCCCAGCATTTT. Protein product: CSALDRVQPQHF. The rearrangement uses TRBV20-1 and TRBJ1-5; 8 bases fit TRBD1. J gave up 6 bases and V 6 bases, and 4 bases lay outside the gene matches. CDR1 is DFQATT, CDR2 SNEGSKA, per germline (reference sequence). The CDR3 covers 12 residues.